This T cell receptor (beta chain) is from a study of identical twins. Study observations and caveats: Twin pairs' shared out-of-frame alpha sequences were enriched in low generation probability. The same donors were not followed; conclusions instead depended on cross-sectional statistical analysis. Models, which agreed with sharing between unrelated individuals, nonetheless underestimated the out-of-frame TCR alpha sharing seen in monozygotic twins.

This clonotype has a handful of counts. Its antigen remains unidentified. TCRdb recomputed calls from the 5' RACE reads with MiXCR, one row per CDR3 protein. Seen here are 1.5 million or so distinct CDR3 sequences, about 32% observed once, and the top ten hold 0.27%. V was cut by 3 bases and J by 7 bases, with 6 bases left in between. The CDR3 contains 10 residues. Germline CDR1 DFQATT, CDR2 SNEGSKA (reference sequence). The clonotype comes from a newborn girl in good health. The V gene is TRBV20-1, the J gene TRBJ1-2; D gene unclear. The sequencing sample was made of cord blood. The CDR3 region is CSASYPGYTF. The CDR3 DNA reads TGCAGTGCTAGTTACCCTGGCTACACCTTC.